The rows below give T cell receptor beta chains drawn from one sample of a study of shared clonotypes between healthy human individuals. The table came from immunoSEQ multiplex PCR; TCRdb's copy has only in-frame clones and leaves some out. This table has hundreds of thousands of clones, roughly 96% appearing once. The sequenced material came from naive CD8+ T cells sorted from blood. The source of these receptors is a woman aged 25 to 39 in good health. Both conserved end residues are part of each CDR3. D genes are given only for firm matches. Some rows mark clone size as missing; the rest say once, few, many or name a class of expanded clone.

CDR3: CASSEAKPGLAGSEQYF
DNA: TGTGCCAGCAGTGAAGCGAAACCCGGACTAGCGGGATCCGAGCAGTACTTC
J: TRBJ2-7
length: 17
D: TRBD2
size: .
V: TRBV25-1

CDR3: CASSLRGYEQYF
DNA: TGTGCCAGCAGCTTAAGGGGCTACGAGCAGTACTTC
J: TRBJ2-7
length: 12
D: .
size: .
V: TRBV7-9

CDR3: CATGPALYNEQFF
DNA: TGTGCCACAGGCCCAGCGCTTTACAATGAGCAGTTCTTC
J: TRBJ2-1
length: 13
D: .
size: .
V: TRBV15

CDR3: CASSLGQGVYGYTF
DNA: TGTGCCAGCAGCTTAGGCCAGGGTGTTTATGGCTACACCTTC
J: TRBJ1-2
length: 14
D: .
size: .
V: TRBV13

CDR3: CASSLWPGGRYEQYF
DNA: TGTGCCAGCAGTTTATGGCCCGGGGGCCGCTACGAGCAGTACTTC
J: TRBJ2-7
length: 15
D: .
size: .
V: TRBV27

CDR3: CASSPHPLRVISGNTIYF
DNA: TGTGCCAGCAGCCCGCACCCTTTACGGGTGATCTCTGGAAACACCATATATTTT
J: TRBJ1-3
length: 18
D: .
size: .
V: TRBV14

CDR3: CASSPAGADGYTF
DNA: TGCGCCAGCAGCCCGGCCGGGGCGGATGGCTACACCTTC
J: TRBJ1-2
length: 13
D: .
size: .
V: TRBV4-1

CDR3: CASSEVVGVWYEQYF
DNA: TGTGCCAGCAGTGAAGTTGTGGGGGTATGGTACGAGCAGTACTTC
J: TRBJ2-7
length: 15
D: .
size: .
V: TRBV2

CDR3: CASSLLGGAYEQYF
DNA: TGTGCCAGCAGTTTATTAGGGGGTGCCTACGAGCAGTACTTC
J: TRBJ2-7
length: 14
D: .
size: .
V: TRBV27

CDR3: CASRTGGSGKLFF
DNA: TGTGCCAGCAGGACAGGGGGGAGTGGAAAACTGTTTTTT
J: TRBJ1-4
length: 13
D: TRBD1
size: .
V: TRBV27

CDR3: CASKNGLAGGWEQYF
DNA: TGTGCCAGCAAAAACGGACTAGCGGGAGGTTGGGAGCAGTACTTC
J: TRBJ2-7
length: 15
D: TRBD2
size: .
V: TRBV6-5

CDR3: CASSVETSNEQFF
DNA: TGTGCCAGCAGCGTAGAGACTAGCAATGAGCAGTTCTTC
J: TRBJ2-1
length: 13
D: .
size: .
V: TRBV9

CDR3: CASSLLVSATTYEQYF
DNA: TGTGCCAGCAGTTTATTGGTTAGCGCAACCACCTACGAGCAGTACTTC
J: TRBJ2-7
length: 16
D: .
size: .
V: TRBV28

CDR3: CASKAGTGTIYEQYF
DNA: TGTGCCAGCAAGGCCGGGACAGGGACAATTTACGAGCAGTACTTC
J: TRBJ2-7
length: 15
D: TRBD1
size: .
V: TRBV2

CDR3: CASSLSRGRDTQYF
DNA: TGTGCCAGCAGCTTGTCCCGGGGAAGAGATACGCAGTATTTT
J: TRBJ2-3
length: 14
D: .
size: once
V: TRBV5-4

CDR3: CASTVLGGMGTEAFF
DNA: TGTGCCAGCACCGTTCTGGGGGGGATGGGCACTGAAGCTTTCTTT
J: TRBJ1-1
length: 15
D: .
size: once
V: TRBV25-1

CDR3: CASSGRVVNTEAFF
DNA: TGTGCCAGCAGCGGCAGGGTCGTGAACACTGAAGCTTTCTTT
J: TRBJ1-1
length: 14
D: .
size: once
V: TRBV7-8

CDR3: CASSLGSGGTYEQYF
DNA: TGTGCCAGCAGCTTAGGCTCGGGGGGGACCTACGAGCAGTACTTC
J: TRBJ2-7
length: 15
D: TRBD2
size: .
V: TRBV13

CDR3: CASSYSRGGYEQYF
DNA: TGTGCCAGCAGCTACTCCCGGGGCGGTTACGAGCAGTACTTC
J: TRBJ2-7
length: 14
D: .
size: .
V: TRBV5-4

CDR3: CASSSGQSKSYEQYF
DNA: TGTGCCAGCAGTTCAGGACAGAGTAAATCCTACGAGCAGTACTTC
J: TRBJ2-7
length: 15
D: .
size: .
V: TRBV7-9

CDR3: CASSSAAELHRQYEQYF
DNA: TGTGCCAGCAGCTCCGCAGCGGAGCTCCATCGCCAGTACGAGCAGTACTTC
J: TRBJ2-7
length: 17
D: .
size: .
V: TRBV5-4

CDR3: CASSQDFRGSGNTIYF
DNA: TGCGCCAGCAGCCAAGACTTCAGGGGATCTGGAAACACCATATATTTT
J: TRBJ1-3
length: 16
D: .
size: .
V: TRBV4-1